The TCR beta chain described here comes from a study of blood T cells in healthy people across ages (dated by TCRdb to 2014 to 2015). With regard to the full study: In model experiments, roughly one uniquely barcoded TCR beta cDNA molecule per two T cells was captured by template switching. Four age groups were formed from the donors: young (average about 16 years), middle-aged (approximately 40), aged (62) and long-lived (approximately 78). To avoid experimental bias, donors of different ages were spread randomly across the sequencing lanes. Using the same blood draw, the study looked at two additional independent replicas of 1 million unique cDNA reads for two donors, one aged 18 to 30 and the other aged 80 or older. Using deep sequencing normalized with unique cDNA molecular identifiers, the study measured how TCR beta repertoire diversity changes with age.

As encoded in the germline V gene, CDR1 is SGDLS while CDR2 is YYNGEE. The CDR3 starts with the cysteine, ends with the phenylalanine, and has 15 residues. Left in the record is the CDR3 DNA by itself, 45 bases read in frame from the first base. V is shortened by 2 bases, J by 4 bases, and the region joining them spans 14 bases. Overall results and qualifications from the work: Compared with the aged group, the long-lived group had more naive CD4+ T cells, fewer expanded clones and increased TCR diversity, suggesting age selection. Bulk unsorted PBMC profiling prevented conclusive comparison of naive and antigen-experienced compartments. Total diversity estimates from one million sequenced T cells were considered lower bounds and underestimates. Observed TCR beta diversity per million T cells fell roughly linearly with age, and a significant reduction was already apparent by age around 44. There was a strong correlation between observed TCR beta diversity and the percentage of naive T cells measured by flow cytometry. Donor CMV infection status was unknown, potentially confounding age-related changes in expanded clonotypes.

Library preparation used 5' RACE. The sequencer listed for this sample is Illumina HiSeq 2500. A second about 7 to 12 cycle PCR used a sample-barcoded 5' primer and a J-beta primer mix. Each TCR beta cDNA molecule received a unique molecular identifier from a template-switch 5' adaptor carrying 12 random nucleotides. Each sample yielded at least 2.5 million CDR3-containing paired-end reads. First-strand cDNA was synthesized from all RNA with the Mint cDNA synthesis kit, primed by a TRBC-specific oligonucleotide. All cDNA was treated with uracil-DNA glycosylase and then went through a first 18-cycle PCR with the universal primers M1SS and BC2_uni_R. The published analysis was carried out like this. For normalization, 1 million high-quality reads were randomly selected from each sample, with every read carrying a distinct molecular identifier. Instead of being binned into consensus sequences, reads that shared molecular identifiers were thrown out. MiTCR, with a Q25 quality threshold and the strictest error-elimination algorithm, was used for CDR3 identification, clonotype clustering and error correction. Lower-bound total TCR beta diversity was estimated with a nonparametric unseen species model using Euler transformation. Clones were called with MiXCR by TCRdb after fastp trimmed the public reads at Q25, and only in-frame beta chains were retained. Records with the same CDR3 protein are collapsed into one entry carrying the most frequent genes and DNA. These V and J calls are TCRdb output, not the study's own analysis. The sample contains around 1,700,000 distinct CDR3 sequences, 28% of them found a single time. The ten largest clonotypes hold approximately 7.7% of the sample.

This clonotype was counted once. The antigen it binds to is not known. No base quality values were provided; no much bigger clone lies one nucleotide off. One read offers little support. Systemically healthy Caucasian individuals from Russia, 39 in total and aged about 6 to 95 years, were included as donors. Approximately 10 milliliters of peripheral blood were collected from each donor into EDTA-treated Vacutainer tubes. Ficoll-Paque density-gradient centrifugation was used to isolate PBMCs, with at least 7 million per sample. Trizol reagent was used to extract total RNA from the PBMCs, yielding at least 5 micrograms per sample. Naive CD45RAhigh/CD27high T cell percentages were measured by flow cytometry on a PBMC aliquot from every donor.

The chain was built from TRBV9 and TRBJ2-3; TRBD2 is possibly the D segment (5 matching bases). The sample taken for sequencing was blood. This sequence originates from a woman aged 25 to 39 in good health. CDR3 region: CASSVTFGSADTQYF. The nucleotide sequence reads TGTGCCAGCAGCGTCACTTTTGGGAGCGCAGATACGCAGTATTTT.